This T cell receptor beta chain was recovered during a study of siplizumab effects on memory and regulatory T cells. Study-wide results and caveats: Tregs that proliferated in siplizumab cultures did not have their suppressive function confirmed. Just a small share of alloreactive clones was traced back to unstimulated subsets.

This clone was seen a handful of times. Antigen unknown. The data were produced by immunoSEQ multiplex PCR, yet TCRdb's version contains in-frame clones alone and is incomplete. Among about 100,000 clones listed, 80% to 95% were seen once. This CDR3 comprises 17 residues. V shed 4 bases, J shed 3 bases, and the junction held 6 bases outside the gene matches. Germline assignment: CDR1 SGHRS and CDR2 YFSETQ. The sample consisted of CD4+ T cells sorted from blood. The TCR sequence derives from a human donor in good health. Some clones in this sample may be carry-over from other donors' samples. The rearrangement links TRBV5-1 to TRBJ2-1; TRBD2 agrees at 14 bases. The CDR3 loop reads CASSEGTSGSIYNEQFF. The CDR3 region has the DNA TGCGCCAGCAGCGAGGGGACTAGCGGGAGTATCTACAATGAGCAGTTCTTC.